These 7 T cell receptor beta chains came from one sample sequenced in a study of cytomegalovirus exposure and HLA in healthy donors. The PCR ran on 60 Vbeta and 13 Jbeta primers. Method: immunoSEQ multiplex PCR; TCRdb's copy keeps in-frame clones and lacks some. The data contain 210,000 or so clones, roughly 81% of them singletons. The sequencing input was PBMCs. The receptor source for this set is a girl under 10 years old in good health and CMV-seronegative.

The rearrangement uses TRBV11-3 and TRBJ2-1; 12 positions match TRBD2. This CDR3 is built from 18 residues. V was clipped by 5 bases and J by 0 bases; unmatched bases: 8. CDR1 is SGHNT, CDR2 YENEEA, per germline. This CDR3 reads CASSASWTSGVSYNEQFF. DNA of the CDR3: TGTGCCAGCAGCGCATCCTGGACTAGCGGGGTCTCCTACAATGAGCAGTTCTTC.

The rearrangement joins TRBV7-8 to TRBJ2-7; a weak D match, TRBD2 (5 bases). Germline values: CDR1 SGHVS, CDR2 FQNEAQ. The CDR3 consists of 14 residues. V was shortened by 2 bases and J by 5 bases, with 13 bases between the two germline ends. DNA for the CDR3: TGTGCCAGCAGCTTATATGAGGGAATCAACGAGCAGTACTTC. This codes for CASSLYEGINEQYF.

The DNA for the CDR3 is TGTGCCATCAGTGAGCCCACAGAAGAAAAACTGTTTTTT. It yields the protein CAISEPTEEKLFF. This sequence joins TRBV10-3 and TRBJ1-4, with D uncertain. CDR3 length: 13 amino acids. Germline V gene sequence: CDR1 ENHRY, CDR2 SYGVKD. Trimming pared 2 bases from V and 8 bases from J, leaving 9 bases between.

The J gene is TRBJ1-4, the V gene TRBV6-6; D remains ambiguous. The V end lost 0 bases, the J end lost 5 bases, and 10 bases lay between the germline ends. CDR1 and CDR2 (germline): MNHNY, SVGAGI (reference sequence). The CDR3 is 15 residues long. The CDR3 bases are TGTGCCAGCAGTTACTCGATCGGTAGAAATGAAAAACTGTTTTTT. Its translation is CASSYSIGRNEKLFF.

The rearrangement uses TRBV18 and TRBJ1-6; TRBD1 matches 7 bases. Germline V gives CDR1 KGHSH, CDR2 LQKENI. With V trimmed by 6 bases and J by 6 bases, 11 bases remained unmatched. The CDR3 totals 16 residues. The CDR3 spells CASSTQRQGSNSPLHF. The CDR3 DNA reads TGTGCCAGCTCTACCCAAAGACAGGGATCTAATTCACCCCTCCACTTT.

The chain couples TRBV30 to TRBJ1-4, with 9 nucleotides matching TRBD1. Germline loops: CDR1 GTSNPN, CDR2 SVGIG (reference sequence). The CDR3 is 15 residues long. V lost 4 bases and J lost 7; bases outside the gene matches: 10. The CDR3 region is CAWKQGARGSEKLFF. CDR3 nucleotides: TGTGCCTGGAAACAGGGGGCGCGGGGAAGTGAAAAACTGTTTTTT.

The chain has TRBV19 and TRBJ2-3, with a weak D call TRBD2 (6 bases). CDR3 length: 13 amino acids. V lost 0 bases to trimming and J lost 5 bases, with 6 bases between them. The V gene's germline CDR1 is LNHDA and CDR2 SQIVND (reference sequence). DNA for the CDR3: TGTGCCAGTAGTATAGAGGGGGGAGATACGCAGTATTTT. Protein sequence: CASSIEGGDTQYF.